Shown below are 10 T cell receptor beta chains from a single sample sequenced in a study of response to subunit inactivated influenza vaccine (dated by TCRdb to between 2017 and 2018). Receptor amplification or capture employed RT-PCR. Sequencer: Illumina HiSeq 2500. The public reads were quality trimmed at Q25 with fastp and then assembled into clones with MiXCR by TCRdb, keeping productive beta chains. All rows with the same CDR3 protein become a single entry with the most common DNA and genes. The sample has hundreds of thousands of distinct CDR3 sequences on record, 12% of them singletons. Of the sample, about 10% falls within the top ten clones. The sample consisted of PBMCs from blood, taken on the day of vaccination. These receptors were taken from a man in his fifties or sixties who received an inactivated influenza vaccine. Donor details come from another sample of the same person, matched by shared clones.

CDR3 DNA sequence: TGCAGCGTTGAAGATAGGGGCAGGGAGCAGTTCTTC. Translation gives CSVEDRGREQFF. The chain links TRBV29-1 to TRBJ2-1; TRBD1 might be the D (5 bases). Trimming removed 0 bases from V and 10 bases from J, with 10 bases in between. The CDR3 has 12 amino acids. CDR1 and CDR2 (germline): SQVTM, ANQGSEA.

This clonotype occurred many times. V and J are TRBV20-1 and TRBJ2-1; D possibly matches TRBD1 or TRBD2 (5 bases each). This CDR3 spans 13 amino acids. Trimming pared 6 bases from V and 11 bases from J, leaving 20 bases between. CDR1 is DFQATT, CDR2 SNEGSKA, per germline (reference sequence). CDR3 sequence (DNA): TGCAGTGCCATTAAACCCCCCGGGACGCAGCAGTTCTTC. This encodes CSAIKPPGTQQFF.

This clonotype was observed a handful of times. The chain is built from TRBV10-3 and TRBJ2-3; D is perhaps TRBD1 or TRBD2 (5 bases each). V lost 5 bases, J lost 0 bases, and 12 bases lay in between. The germline gives CDR1 ENHRY, CDR2 SYGVKD. CDR3 length equals 15 residues. For the CDR3, the DNA is TGTGCCATCAGTTCAGTGAGGGGAAGCACAGATACGCAGTATTTT. As protein: CAISSVRGSTDTQYF.

The chain recombines TRBV11-2 with TRBJ2-7; possibly TRBD1 or TRBD2 for D (5 bases each). Trimming pared 1 base from V and 7 bases from J, leaving 20 bases between. Germline CDR1 is SGHAT and CDR2 is FQNNGV. The length of the CDR3 is 16 residues. CDR3 DNA: TGTGCCAGCAGCTTAGCCAACCAGGGACCGTTAAGGGAGCAGTACTTC. Translated, it gives CASSLANQGPLREQYF.

In its sample, this clonotype was seen a few times. The CDR3 bases are TGTGCCACCAGCCCCCCCCGGGATCGGGTGAACACTGAAGCTTTCTTT. Translating it yields CATSPPRDRVNTEAFF. V usage is TRBV24-1 and J usage is TRBJ1-1; D not resolved. Germline V lookup: CDR1 KGHDR, CDR2 SFDVKD. The length of the CDR3 is 16 residues. V dropped 7 bases and J dropped 0 bases, with 17 bases sitting between them.

This clonotype was found many times. V usage is TRBV11-2 and J usage is TRBJ2-2, with 8 nucleotides matching TRBD2. The CDR3 covers 19 residues. Germline trimming cut 1 base from V and 0 bases from J; bases unmatched to any gene: 10. Germline CDR1 reads SGHAT; CDR2 reads FQNNGV. The CDR3 DNA reads TGTGCCAGCAGCTTAGTTCCTAGGACTAGCCTCACGAACACCGGGGAGCTGTTTTTT. Translating gives CASSLVPRTSLTNTGELFF.

This chain uses TRBV6-2 or TRBV6-3 with TRBJ2-7, with TRBD2 identical over 13 bases. The V gene end was trimmed by 2 bases and the J gene end by 6 bases; junction bases not matched to a gene: 4. CDR3 length: 15 amino acids. Germline CDR1 and CDR2: MNHEY and SVGEGT. In nucleotides, the CDR3 is TGTGCCAGCAGTTACCCGGGACTAGCGGGACTCGAGCAGTACTTC. The encoded protein is CASSYPGLAGLEQYF.

The V gene is TRBV19, the J gene TRBJ2-2, with D maybe TRBD1 (6 bases). The germline gives CDR1 LNHDA, CDR2 SQIVND (reference sequence). The CDR3 spans 16 residues. Trimming shortened V by 1 base and J by 2 bases, and 11 bases separated the two germline ends. The CDR3, as DNA: TGTGCCAGTAGTATAGGGGGGACATTAAACACCGGGGAGCTGTTTTTT. This translates into CASSIGGTLNTGELFF.

In its sample, this clonotype was seen a few times. The chain links TRBV7-8 to TRBJ2-7; either TRBD1 or TRBD2 may supply D (7 bases each). The length of the CDR3 is 15 residues. Deletions cut 4 bases from V and 1 base from J, with 14 bases between. The germline CDR1 and CDR2 sequences are SGHVS and FQNEAQ. The CDR3 DNA reads as TGTGCCAGCAGCTCCGAAGCGGGACAGTCCTACGAGCAGTACTTC. This sequence encodes CASSSEAGQSYEQYF.

The rearrangement joins TRBV7-8 to TRBJ2-7, with D possibly matching TRBD1 (6 bases). CDR1 SGHVS and CDR2 FQNEAQ come from the germline V gene. The V end was cut by 1 base, the J end by 1 base, with 8 bases between. The CDR3 loop spans 14 amino acids. CDR3 loop: CASSLVDSSYEQYF. The CDR3 DNA is TGTGCCAGCAGCTTAGTGGACAGTTCCTACGAGCAGTACTTC.